This T cell receptor beta chain was observed in a study of blood T cell repertoires in COVID-19 (dated by TCRdb to 2019 to 2021). Some background on the complete study: Samples covering the acute and convalescent phases of COVID-19 were provided by collaborators in the United States, Italy and Spain. The prospective study material was composed of cDNA or gDNA derived from T cells, B-cell-depleted T cells, or PBMCs. Deeply sampled blood TCRbeta repertoires from subjects exposed to, actively infected with, or recovered from COVID-19 were included in the dataset. The repertoires were made available in a free public database intended to serve as a resource for research on the immune response to SARS-CoV-2. Samples came from the ongoing ImmuneRACE study (first 160 participants) plus 1,254 subjects from 6 global collaborators. The sample metadata nearly always contained a de-identified subject ID, COVID-19 status, age in years and sex. Where available, HLA class I and class II types were obtained from metadata supplied by the sample provider rather than from assay-based typing.

Participants in the prospective study were aged roughly 18 to 95 years, lived in 20 to 30 United States geographic areas, and enrolled through a virtual design. To assign participants to cohorts, the prospective study relied on clinical history that participants themselves reported in a screening survey and a study questionnaire. Recovered participants in ImmuneRACE Cohort 3 were defined as having two consecutive negative NP/OP PCR tests, clearance from a healthcare professional, or resolution of symptoms. Mobile phlebotomists in the prospective study collected whole blood, serum and a nasopharyngeal or oropharyngeal swab from every participant. Participants in the prospective study had the option to provide additional blood draws and questionnaires over a 2-month period. Before DNA extraction, prospective study blood samples were shipped either frozen or at room temperature. Overall results and qualifications from the work: Clinical and demographic metadata were provided uncurated, with the amount varying by source and participant.

The immunoSEQ Assay, a bias-controlled multiplex PCR, was used to amplify TCRbeta CDR3 regions from genomic DNA. The published analysis was carried out like this. Within the assay, amplification of reference gene primers was used to estimate how many nucleated cells each sample contained. To quantify the absolute abundance of each unique TCRbeta CDR3 rearrangement, sequence reads were collapsed and filtered. For each sample, productive Simpson clonality was calculated as the square root of Simpson's diversity index across productive rearrangements. In TCRdb, the immuneACCESS table is reduced to in-frame sequences with V and J assigned. These tables do not hold every clone; where another copy was compared, an unresolved V gene accounts for under half, and the others remain unexplained. V, J and clone size are taken as reported in that table, and D and trimming were inferred from the DNA itself. The sample records around 120,000 clones, approximately 86% of which are singletons. The ten biggest clones cover 2.3% of the sample.

As for this clone: It lacks a known antigen. Within one base of it there is no much larger clone, and no base qualities were kept.

The TCR comes from a woman in her fifties or sixties who had recovered from COVID-19. What was sequenced was PBMCs or T cells enriched from blood (not recorded which).

Here the CDR3 is given as CASSKEQGTSYEQYF. The nucleotide sequence reads as follows: TGTGCCAGCAGTAAAGAACAGGGGACTTCCTACGAGCAGTACTTC. The chain is made from TRBV2 and TRBJ2-7, with a weak D call of TRBD1 (7 bases match). The V and J ends are trimmed by 5 bases and 1 base, leaving 15 bases between them. The CDR3 holds 15 amino acids from the cysteine to the phenylalanine. The kept DNA is CDR3 alone, 45 bases in frame from the first base. CDR1 SNHLY and CDR2 FYNNEI were looked up in the germline V gene.